Listed below are T cell receptor beta chains from one sample, sequenced in a study of T cells in Graves' hyperthyroidism and ophthalmopathy. TCRdb analysed the multiplex PCR reads with MiXCR anew, one entry per CDR3 protein. The sample consists of some 200,000 distinct CDR3 sequences, 17% of them appearing once. The sequencing input was blood. The receptors stem from a man aged 45-65 years with Graves' hyperthyroidism. Each CDR3 is given with its conserved first and last residue. The D gene is left open where the match is weak. For some rows the clone size is stated as once, few or many, or as a class when expanded; others skip it.

v_gene	d_gene	abundance	j_gene	CDR3nt	CDR3aa
TRBV18	.	few	TRBJ2-7	TGTGCCAGCTCAATGATTGGGGGCGAAGGATACGAGCAGTACTTC	CASSMIGGEGYEQYF
TRBV2	TRBD1	many	TRBJ2-1	TGTGCCAGCAAGAACCGGGACAGGGGGCCCGGTGAGCAGTTCTTC	CASKNRDRGPGEQFF
TRBV6-5	TRBD2	.	TRBJ2-7	TGTGCCAGCAGTTATACTAGCGCAACTCTAAACGAGCAGTACTTC	CASSYTSATLNEQYF
TRBV7-8	TRBD2	many	TRBJ2-3	TGTGCCAGCAGCTCTCGACTAGCGGGGGACCCAGATACGCAGTATTTT	CASSSRLAGDPDTQYF
TRBV20-1	.	few	TRBJ1-1	TGCAGTGCAGATCTGGGGTTGCAGGCTTTCTTT	CSADLGLQAFF
TRBV20-1	.	few	TRBJ2-7	TGCAGTGCTAGGGAGGTAGGAGACGACGAGCAGTACTTC	CSAREVGDDEQYF
TRBV6-1	.	.	TRBJ1-5	TGTGCCAGCAGTGTCGAAGGGATGATTTCCCAGCCCCAGCATTTT	CASSVEGMISQPQHF
TRBV20-1	TRBD2	few	TRBJ2-7	TGCAGTGCTAGTTCTCCAACTAGCGTAACCTACGAGCAGTACTTC	CSASSPTSVTYEQYF
TRBV11-3	TRBD1	few	TRBJ1-3	TGTGCCAGCAGCTCCCTTTGGACAGGGGGAAGCTCTGGAAACACCATATATTTT	CASSSLWTGGSSGNTIYF
TRBV2	TRBD2	many	TRBJ2-3	TGTGCCAGCGGGGGACTAGCGGTCACAGATACGCAGTATTTT	CASGGLAVTDTQYF